Listed here are 15 T cell receptor beta chains from one sample, sequenced in a study of T cells in Graves' hyperthyroidism and ophthalmopathy. Amplified TCR beta CDR3 regions derived from RNA transcripts. The study used the HTBI primer set for a first-round RT-PCR of the TCR CDR3. TCRdb reprocessed the multiplex PCR reads with MiXCR, giving one entry per CDR3 protein. The sample carries approximately 870,000 distinct CDR3 sequences, approximately 40% recorded once. The sequenced sample was blood. The receptors here all came from a man aged 18-30 years with Graves' hyperthyroidism.

In this sample, this clonotype turned up a few times. The genes are TRBV9 and TRBJ2-7; perhaps TRBD1 as D (7 bases). Germline CDR1 reads SGDLS; CDR2 reads YYNGEE. The CDR3 sequence is 15 residues long. V dropped 4 bases and J dropped 0 bases, with 14 bases sitting between them. The CDR3 region has the DNA TGTGCCAGCAGCCAGGGGGGCAGCAGCTCCTACGAGCAGTACTTC. This sequence encodes CASSQGGSSSYEQYF.

This clonotype was seen more than once but under ten times. The V and J genes are TRBV12-3 or TRBV12-4 and TRBJ1-1, with a possible D match to TRBD1 (5 bases). V was trimmed by 7 bases and J by 4 bases, leaving 19 bases between them. The CDR3 totals 15 residues. CDR3 amino acids: CASTPGTWGSTEAFF. The DNA of the CDR3 is TGTGCCAGCACCCCCGGGACGTGGGGAAGCACTGAAGCTTTCTTT.

The gene calls are TRBV11-1 and TRBJ2-2; 11 bases are a match to TRBD1. The CDR3 sequence is 18 residues long. J was trimmed by 4 bases and V by 4 bases; bases with no gene match: 11. Germline CDR1 reads SGHAT; CDR2 reads FQDESV (reference sequence). The DNA for the CDR3 is TGTGCCAGCAGCTCTGGGGTACCGGGACAGGGGGTCACCGGGGAGCTGTTTTTT. Amino acid sequence: CASSSGVPGQGVTGELFF. The variable domain in full, completed from reference TRBV11-1 and TRBJ2-2, reads EAEVAQSPRYKITEKSQAVAFWCDPISGHATLYWYRQILGQGPELLVQFQDESVVDDSQLPKDRFSAERLKGVDSTLKIQPAELGDSAMYLCASSSGVPGQGVTGELFFGEGSRLTVL.

V and J are TRBV5-5 and TRBJ2-2; 10 bases fit TRBD2. J lost 7 bases, V lost 9 bases, and 12 bases had no gene match. The V gene's germline CDR1 is SGHKS and CDR2 YYEKEE (reference sequence). The CDR3 has 15 amino acids. The CDR3 reads CATGRAGGQGGELFF. The CDR3 bases are TGTGCCACCGGAAGAGCGGGAGGGCAGGGCGGGGAGCTGTTTTTT. The full variable domain, in which reference TRBV5-5 and TRBJ2-2 provide the parts outside the CDR3, is DAGVTQSPTHLIKTRGQQVTLRCSPISGHKSVSWYQQVLGQGPQFIFQYYEKEERGRGNFPDRFSARQFPNYSSELNVNALLLGDSALYLCATGRAGGQGGELFFGEGSRLTVL.

Concerning this clonotype: With a much larger clone just one base away, this may be a read error. The gene calls are TRBV11-2 and TRBJ1-2; weak D call: TRBD1 (5 bases). Germline-derived CDR1 and CDR2 are SGHAT and FQNNGV. The V end lost 5 bases, the J end lost 0 bases, and 13 bases lay between the germline ends. The CDR3 is 15 residues long. The DNA for the CDR3 is TGTGCCAGCAGCCCGGGGACGGAGCCTAACTATGGCTACACCTTC. Protein sequence: CASSPGTEPNYGYTF. Filled out from reference TRBV11-2 and TRBJ1-2, the complete variable domain reads EAGVAQSPRYKIIEKRQSVAFWCNPISGHATLYWYQQILGQGPKLLIQFQNNGVVDDSQLPKDRFSAERLKGVDSTLKIQPAKLEDSAVYLCASSPGTEPNYGYTFGSGTRLTVV.

This clonotype appeared many times. The chain carries TRBV15 and TRBJ1-6; maybe TRBD1 (6 bases). CDR1 and CDR2 (germline): LNHNV, YYDKDF (reference sequence). V was cut by 1 base and J by 8 bases, with 15 bases left in between. This CDR3 comprises 16 residues. CDR3: CATSRGRGGLDSPLHF. The CDR3 DNA follows: TGTGCCACCAGCAGAGGCAGGGGTGGGCTGGATTCACCCCTCCACTTT.

The chain employs TRBV29-1 and TRBJ1-1, with 7 positions matching TRBD1. This CDR3 is 13 amino acids long. V shed 6 bases, J shed 4 bases, and the junction held 8 bases outside the gene matches. CDR1 is SQVTM, CDR2 ANQGSEA, per germline. The CDR3 loop is CSVGDRDRTEAFF. CDR3 nucleotides: TGCAGCGTCGGAGACAGGGATCGCACTGAAGCTTTCTTT.

This chain joins TRBV10-2 and TRBJ2-7, with TRBD1 matching 10 bases. From germline, CDR1 is WSHSY and CDR2 SAAADI. This CDR3 is built from 17 residues. V was clipped by 6 bases and J by 3 bases; unmatched bases: 14. The CDR3 loop reads CASSLHPPGTGVYEQYF. The CDR3 DNA sequence: TGCGCCAGCAGCCTTCATCCCCCCGGGACAGGGGTCTACGAGCAGTACTTC.

The chain couples TRBV11-2 to TRBJ2-7, with TRBD2 matching 14 bases. The CDR3 is 17 amino acids. The J segment lost 5 bases and the V segment lost 4 bases, leaving 10 bases of the junction unmatched. Germline CDR1 SGHAT, CDR2 FQNNGV. In DNA, the CDR3 is TGTGCCAGCAGCTGGGGGGGACTAGCGGGAGTATTTAACGAGCAGTACTTC. This translates into CASSWGGLAGVFNEQYF.

This chain links TRBV12-3 or TRBV12-4 with TRBJ2-2; 11 positions agree with TRBD2. The CDR3 sequence is 16 residues long. V shed 5 bases and J 3 bases; nucleotides not matched to a gene: 5. CDR3 residues: CASSPLAGGDTGELFF. DNA for the CDR3: TGTGCCAGCAGTCCCCTAGCGGGAGGCGACACCGGGGAGCTGTTTTTT.

This clonotype was found many times. This sequence joins TRBV7-2 and TRBJ2-5; possible D gene TRBD2, 6 bases. The V gene's germline CDR1 is SGHTA and CDR2 FQGNSA. The length of the CDR3 is 13 residues. The V and J ends lost 5 bases and 4 bases respectively, with 11 bases between them. CDR3: CASSGGVGETQYF. The DNA for the CDR3 is TGTGCCAGCAGCGGAGGGGTTGGAGAGACCCAGTACTTC.

This chain links TRBV15 with TRBJ1-2; D might be TRBD1 (5 bases). The CDR3 length is 13 residues. Per the germline V gene, CDR1 is LNHNV and CDR2 is YYDKDF (reference sequence). With 0 bases removed from V and 12 bases from J, the gap between germline ends came to 14 bases. The CDR3 is CATSRDRGPGNTF. CDR3 sequence (DNA): TGTGCCACCAGCAGAGATCGGGGACCTGGAAACACCTTC. Together with reference TRBV15 and TRBJ1-2, the CDR3 gives the full variable domain: DAMVIQNPRYQVTQFGKPVTLSCSQTLNHNVMYWYQQKSSQAPKLLFHYYDKDFNNEADTPDNFQSRRPNTSFCFLDIRSPGLGDTAMYLCATSRDRGPGNTFGSGTRLTVV.

The V call is TRBV7-2, the J call TRBJ2-5; TRBD1 might be the D (6 bases). The CDR3 loop spans 17 amino acids. The germline CDR1 and CDR2 sequences are SGHTA and FQGNSA. V lost 5 bases and J 2 bases, leaving 21 bases between the germline ends. The CDR3 DNA reads TGTGCCAGCAGCCGAACCGCACAGGGAACTTTACAAGAGACCCAGTACTTC. Residues: CASSRTAQGTLQETQYF.

This clonotype showed up just a few times. The gene calls are TRBV4-1 and TRBJ1-1; possible D gene TRBD1, 5 bases. Germline CDR1 is MGHRA and CDR2 is YSYEKL. The CDR3 is made up of 14 amino acids. Trimming took 1 base from V and 5 from J, leaving 11 bases between them. CDR3 region: CASSQATAGTEAFF. CDR3 nucleotides: TGCGCCAGCAGCCAAGCGACAGCGGGGACTGAAGCTTTCTTT.

A word on this clonotype: This may be a read error, as it is one base from a much larger clone. The limits of the CDR3 on the DNA are not certain, so only TCRdb's listed CDR3 is given. This chain connects TRBV29-1 to TRBJ2-6; the D call in the table, TRBD2, was not verified against the DNA. CDR1 is SQVTM, CDR2 ANQGSEA, per germline. Counting both end residues, the CDR3 totals 17 amino acids. The CDR3 spells CSVEEVVFGSGANVPTF.